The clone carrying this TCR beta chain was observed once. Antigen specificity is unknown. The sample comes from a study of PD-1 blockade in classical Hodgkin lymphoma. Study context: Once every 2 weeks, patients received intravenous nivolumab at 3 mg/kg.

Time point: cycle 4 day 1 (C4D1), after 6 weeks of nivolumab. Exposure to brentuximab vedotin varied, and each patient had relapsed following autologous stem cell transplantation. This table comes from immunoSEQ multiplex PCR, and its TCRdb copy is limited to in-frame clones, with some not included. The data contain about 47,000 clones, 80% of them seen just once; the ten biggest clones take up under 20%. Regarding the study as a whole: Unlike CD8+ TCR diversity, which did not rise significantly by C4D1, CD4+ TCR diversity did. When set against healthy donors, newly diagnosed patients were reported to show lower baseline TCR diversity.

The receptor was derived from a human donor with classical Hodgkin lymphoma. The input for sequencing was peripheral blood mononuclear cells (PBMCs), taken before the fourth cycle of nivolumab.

The CDR3 reads CASSTGTYNEQFF. CDR3 DNA: TGTGCCAGCAGTACTGGAACCTACAATGAGCAGTTCTTC. The chain links TRBV7-8 to TRBJ2-1; D gene unclear. The CDR3 sequence is 13 residues long. V shed 6 bases and J shed 2 bases, with 8 bases lying between them. Germline V gives CDR1 SGHVS, CDR2 FQNEAQ.